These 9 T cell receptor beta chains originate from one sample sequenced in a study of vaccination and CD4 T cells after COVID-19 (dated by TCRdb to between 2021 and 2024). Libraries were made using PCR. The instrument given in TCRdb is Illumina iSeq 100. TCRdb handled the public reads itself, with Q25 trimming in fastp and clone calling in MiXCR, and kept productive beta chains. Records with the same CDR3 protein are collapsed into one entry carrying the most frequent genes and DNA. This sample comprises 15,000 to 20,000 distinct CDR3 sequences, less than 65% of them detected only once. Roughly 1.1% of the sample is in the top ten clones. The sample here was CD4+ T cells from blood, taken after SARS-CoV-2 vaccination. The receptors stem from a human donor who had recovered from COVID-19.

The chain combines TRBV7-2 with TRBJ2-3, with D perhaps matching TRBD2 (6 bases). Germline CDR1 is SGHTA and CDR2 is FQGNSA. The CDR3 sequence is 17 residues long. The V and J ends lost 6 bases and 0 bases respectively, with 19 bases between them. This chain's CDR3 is CASRARGSGSSTDTQYF. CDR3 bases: TGTGCCAGCAGGGCCCGGGGGAGCGGGTCTAGCACAGATACGCAGTATTTT.

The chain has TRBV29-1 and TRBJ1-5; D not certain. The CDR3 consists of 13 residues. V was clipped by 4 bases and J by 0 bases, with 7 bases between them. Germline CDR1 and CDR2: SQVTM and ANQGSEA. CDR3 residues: CSVASNSNQPQHF. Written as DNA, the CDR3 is TGCAGCGTTGCCAGCAATAGCAATCAGCCCCAGCATTTT.

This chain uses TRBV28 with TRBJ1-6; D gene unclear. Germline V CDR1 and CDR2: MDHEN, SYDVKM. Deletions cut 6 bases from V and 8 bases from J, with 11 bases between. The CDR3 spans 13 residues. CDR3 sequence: CASRTIMDSPLHF. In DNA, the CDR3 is TGTGCCAGCAGAACGATAATGGATTCACCCCTCCACTTT.

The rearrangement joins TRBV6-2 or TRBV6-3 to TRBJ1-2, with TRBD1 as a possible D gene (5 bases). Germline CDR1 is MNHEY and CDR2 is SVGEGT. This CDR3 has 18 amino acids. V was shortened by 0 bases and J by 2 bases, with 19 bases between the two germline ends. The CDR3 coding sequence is TGTGCCAGCAGTTACTCGTTTCGCAGGGTCGTTGAGAACTATGGCTACACCTTC. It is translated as CASSYSFRRVVENYGYTF.

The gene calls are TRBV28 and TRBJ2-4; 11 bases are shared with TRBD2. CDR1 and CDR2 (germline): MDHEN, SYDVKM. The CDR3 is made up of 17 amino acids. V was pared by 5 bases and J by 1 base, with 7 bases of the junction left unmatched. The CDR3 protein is CASSPPTSGIAKNIQYF. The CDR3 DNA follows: TGTGCCAGCAGTCCACCGACTAGCGGGATTGCCAAAAACATTCAGTACTTC.

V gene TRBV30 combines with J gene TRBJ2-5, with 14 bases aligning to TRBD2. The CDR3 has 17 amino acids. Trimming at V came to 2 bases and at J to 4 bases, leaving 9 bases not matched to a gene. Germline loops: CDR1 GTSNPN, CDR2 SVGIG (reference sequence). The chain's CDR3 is CAWSPGTSGRGTETQYF. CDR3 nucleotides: TGTGCCTGGAGTCCCGGGACTAGCGGGAGAGGAACAGAGACCCAGTACTTC.

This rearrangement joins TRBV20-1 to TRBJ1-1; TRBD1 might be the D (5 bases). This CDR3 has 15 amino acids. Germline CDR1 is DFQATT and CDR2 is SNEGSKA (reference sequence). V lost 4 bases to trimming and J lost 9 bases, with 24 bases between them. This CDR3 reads CSANGVVGLRGKAFF. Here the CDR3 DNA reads TGCAGTGCTAACGGGGTCGTGGGGCTCCGGGGCAAAGCTTTCTTT.

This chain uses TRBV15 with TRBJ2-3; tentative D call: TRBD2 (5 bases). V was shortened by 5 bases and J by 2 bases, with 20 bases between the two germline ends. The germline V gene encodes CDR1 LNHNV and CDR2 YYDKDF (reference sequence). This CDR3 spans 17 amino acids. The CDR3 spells CATSRDRNLAITDTQYF. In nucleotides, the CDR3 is TGTGCCACCAGCCGCGATCGAAACCTAGCCATCACAGATACGCAGTATTTT. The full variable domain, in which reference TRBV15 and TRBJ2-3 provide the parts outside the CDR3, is DAMVIQNPRYQVTQFGKPVTLSCSQTLNHNVMYWYQQKSSQAPKLLFHYYDKDFNNEADTPDNFQSRRPNTSFCFLDIRSPGLGDTAMYLCATSRDRNLAITDTQYFGPGTRLTVL.

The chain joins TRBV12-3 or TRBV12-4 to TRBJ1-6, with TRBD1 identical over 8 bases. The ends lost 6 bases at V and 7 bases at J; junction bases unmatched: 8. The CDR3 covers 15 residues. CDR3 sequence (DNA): TGTGCCAGCAGCCCCGGTACAGGGGGAAATTCACCCCTCCACTTT. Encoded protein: CASSPGTGGNSPLHF.